A selection of T cell receptor beta chains follows, all from one sample in a study of blood T cell repertoires in COVID-19. Clones were sequenced by immunoSEQ multiplex PCR, and TCRdb holds only the in-frame ones, with some missing. The table shows about 130,000 clones, with roughly 77% occurring only once. The sequencing input was peripheral blood. Receptors were obtained from an older woman with COVID-19, enrolled during active disease. Both conserved end residues are part of each CDR3. A D gene is named only where the DNA matches it firmly. Only part of the rows carry a size: once, few, many, or a class if the clone is expanded.

TRBJ1-5	15	TRBV19	.	.	CASSIFQGRDQPQHF	TGTGCCAGTAGTATTTTCCAGGGGCGGGATCAGCCCCAGCATTTT
TRBJ1-2	17	TRBV7-9	.	.	CASSFEDLQVADYGYTF	TGTGCCAGCAGCTTCGAAGATTTACAGGTAGCTGACTATGGCTACACCTTC
TRBJ1-2	17	TRBV5-6	TRBD1	.	CASSLVLIGDRDIGYTF	TGTGCCAGCAGCTTGGTGCTTATAGGGGACAGGGATATTGGCTACACCTTC
TRBJ1-5	13	TRBV12-3/TRBV12-4	.	.	CASSPTYNQPQHF	TGTGCCAGCAGTCCGACTTACAATCAGCCCCAGCATTTT
TRBJ2-1	14	TRBV18	.	once	CASSPPAGNGEQFF	TGTGCCAGCTCACCACCGGCAGGCAACGGTGAGCAGTTCTTC
TRBJ1-4	15	TRBV19	.	few	CASRTQGSTNEKLFF	TGTGCCAGTAGGACACAGGGAAGTACTAATGAAAAACTGTTTTTT
TRBJ1-4	14	TRBV3-1/TRBV3-2	.	.	CASSPSWGEEKLFF	TGTGCCAGCAGCCCCTCCTGGGGCGAGGAAAAACTGTTTTTT
TRBJ2-5	14	TRBV25-1	TRBD2	.	CASSEGGVQETQYF	TGTGCCAGCAGTGAGGGGGGGGTTCAGGAGACCCAGTACTTC
TRBJ2-2	15	TRBV9	.	.	CASSVVSQLTGELFF	TGTGCCAGCAGCGTAGTATCACAGCTAACCGGGGAGCTGTTTTTT
TRBJ1-2	13	TRBV7-3	.	.	CASSSGGGRGYTF	TGTGCCAGCAGCTCGGGGGGTGGCCGTGGCTACACCTTC
TRBJ1-4	16	TRBV5-1	.	.	CASSLVAGATNEKLFF	TGCGCCAGCAGCTTGGTGGCGGGTGCAACTAATGAAAAACTGTTTTTT
TRBJ2-3	15	TRBV25-1	.	once	CASSEVGSPTDTQYF	TGTGCCAGCAGTGAAGTCGGGTCCCCCACAGATACGCAGTATTTT
TRBJ2-1	15	TRBV5-5	TRBD1	.	CASSLSGQGYNEQFF	TGTGCCAGCAGCTTGAGCGGACAGGGTTACAATGAGCAGTTCTTC
TRBJ2-1	17	TRBV5-1	.	.	CASSLGPGSSSYNEQFF	TGCGCCAGCAGCTTGGGGCCAGGGTCGAGCTCCTACAATGAGCAGTTCTTC
TRBJ2-7	14	TRBV9	.	.	CASSVASEPYEQYF	TGTGCCAGCAGCGTAGCGTCCGAGCCCTACGAGCAGTACTTC
TRBJ2-5	11	TRBV29-1	.	.	CSVECVQGQYF	TGCAGCGTTGAGTGTGTGCAGGGTCAGTACTTC
TRBJ2-7	12	TRBV5-4	.	.	CASSSGAYEQYF	TGTGCCAGCAGCTCGGGGGCCTACGAGCAGTACTTC
TRBJ2-7	15	TRBV7-9	TRBD2	.	CASSARGAGGYEQYF	TGTGCCAGCAGCGCCCGGGGGGCGGGGGGCTACGAGCAGTACTTC
TRBJ2-6	17	TRBV11-2	.	.	CASSLEPPVTGANVLTF	TGTGCCAGCAGCTTAGAGCCACCAGTGACTGGGGCCAACGTCCTGACTTTC
TRBJ2-1	21	TRBV7-8	TRBD2	.	CASSPRALAGGPGGSYNEQFF	TGTGCCAGCAGCCCTAGAGCACTAGCGGGGGGGCCCGGCGGTTCCTACAATGAGCAGTTCTTC
TRBJ2-3	14	TRBV6-5	TRBD1	.	CASARDSGTDTQYF	TGTGCCAGCGCCCGGGACAGTGGGACAGATACGCAGTATTTT
TRBJ2-5	15	TRBV6-1	.	.	CASSEKGGGVRTQYF	TGTGCCAGCAGTGAAAAGGGAGGGGGGGTTAGGACCCAGTACTTC
TRBJ1-5	14	TRBV3-1/TRBV3-2	.	once	CASSQKTGNQPQHF	TGTGCCAGCAGCCAAAAAACAGGGAATCAGCCCCAGCATTTT
TRBJ2-1	14	TRBV19	TRBD2	.	CASSTGLAGGRQFF	TGTGCCAGTAGTACCGGACTAGCGGGGGGGAGGCAGTTCTTC
TRBJ1-1	16	TRBV6-2/TRBV6-3	.	.	CASSYSPPRGVGVAFF	TGTGCCAGCAGTTACTCGCCCCCTCGGGGGGTTGGGGTAGCTTTCTTT
TRBJ2-3	21	TRBV14	TRBD2	.	CASSQDFWSGGDGGPTDTQYF	TGTGCCAGCAGCCAAGATTTTTGGAGCGGGGGCGACGGGGGCCCCACAGATACGCAGTATTTT
TRBJ2-1	16	TRBV4-1	TRBD2	.	CASSQEVAGGWNEQFF	TGCGCCAGCAGCCAAGAAGTAGCGGGGGGTTGGAATGAGCAGTTCTTC
TRBJ2-7	14	TRBV19	.	.	CASSPTIQGGEQYF	TGTGCCAGTAGTCCTACAATTCAGGGCGGCGAGCAGTACTTC
TRBJ1-6	16	TRBV5-1	.	many	CASSLGQGGLHSPLHF	TGCGCCAGCAGCTTGGGGCAGGGCGGTCTTCATTCACCCCTCCACTTT
TRBJ1-4	12	TRBV6-5	TRBD1	.	CAPTGTGMKLFF	TGTGCCCCCACCGGGACAGGGATGAAACTGTTTTTT
TRBJ1-3	13	TRBV28	.	.	CATEAPSGNTIYF	TGTGCCACCGAGGCGCCTTCTGGAAACACCATATATTTT
TRBJ1-2	14	TRBV5-1	.	.	CASSSEYLSYGYTF	TGCGCCAGCAGCTCCGAGTATCTAAGTTATGGCTACACCTTC
TRBJ1-2	14	TRBV9	.	.	CASSVVPGDYGYTF	TGTGCCAGCAGCGTAGTTCCTGGAGACTATGGCTACACCTTC
TRBJ1-1	14	TRBV3-1/TRBV3-2	.	.	CASSRRGGDTEAFF	TGTGCCAGCAGCCGACGGGGGGGGGACACTGAAGCTTTCTTT
TRBJ1-1	15	TRBV9	.	.	CASSPRWGMNTEAFF	TGTGCCAGCAGCCCCCGTTGGGGCATGAACACTGAAGCTTTCTTT
TRBJ1-1	11	TRBV19	.	.	CASKTGREAFF	TGTGCCAGTAAAACAGGCCGTGAAGCTTTCTTT
TRBJ1-2	14	TRBV9	TRBD1	.	CASSAGTASLGYTF	TGTGCCAGCAGCGCCGGGACAGCATCCCTTGGCTACACCTTC
TRBJ2-7	16	TRBV4-2	.	.	CASSQGGGLSSYEQYF	TGTGCCAGCAGCCAGGGGGGGGGCCTTAGCTCCTACGAGCAGTACTTC
TRBJ1-4	15	TRBV3-1/TRBV3-2	TRBD1	.	CASSLQGLVNEKLFF	TGTGCCAGCAGCCTACAGGGGCTAGTTAATGAAAAACTGTTTTTT